Presented here are 27 T cell receptor beta chains from one specimen sequenced in a study of blood T cell repertoires in COVID-19. Repertoires were generated with immunoSEQ multiplex PCR, while TCRdb's copy carries only in-frame clones and drops some. The sample lists fewer than 400,000 clones, about 88% occurring once. Sequencing was performed on peripheral blood. These receptors came from a human donor in a cohort sampled during active COVID-19.

The rearrangement uses TRBV7-8 and TRBJ1-1; TRBD1 might be the D (6 bases). Germline V gene data show CDR1 as SGHVS and CDR2 as FQNEAQ. The V end lost 3 bases, the J end lost 4 bases, and 27 bases lay between the germline ends. This CDR3 is built from 19 residues. The CDR3 sequence: CASSFRQRDLLTGSTEAFF. CDR3 nucleotides: TGTGCCAGCAGCTTTCGTCAACGGGACCTTCTCACAGGGAGCACTGAAGCTTTCTTT.

The chain carries TRBV5-1 and TRBJ2-1; D gene uncertain. V shed 0 bases and J shed 7 bases, with 8 bases lying between them. Germline-derived CDR1 and CDR2 are SGHRS and YFSETQ. CDR3 length: 13 residues. The CDR3 spells CASSLDYLNEQFF. The CDR3 nucleotides are TGCGCCAGCAGCTTGGACTACTTAAATGAGCAGTTCTTC.

J is TRBJ2-5 and V is TRBV5-1; D uncertain. The CDR3 is 13 residues long. CDR1 and CDR2 from the germline V gene are SGHRS and YFSETQ. V was pared by 0 bases and J by 3 bases, with 6 bases between. In DNA form, the CDR3 reads TGCGCCAGCAGCTTGGCCGCGGAAGAGACCCAGTACTTC. Translation: CASSLAAEETQYF.

This clone appeared once. CDR3 in DNA: TGTGCCAGCTCACCAAGGGAGACAATGGGCTACACCTTC. Protein product: CASSPRETMGYTF. The chain joins TRBV18 to TRBJ1-2; no clear D gene. Germline CDR1 reads KGHSH; CDR2 reads LQKENI. This CDR3 contains 13 residues. V lost 2 bases and J lost 8, with 12 bases in between.

J is TRBJ2-7 and V is TRBV5-4; D gene unclear. Trimming removed 0 bases at V and 0 bases at J, with 10 bases between. Germline loops: CDR1 SGHNT, CDR2 YYREEE (reference sequence). The CDR3 loop spans 15 amino acids. The CDR3 region has the DNA TGTGCCAGCAGCTTGGAGCGCGCCTCCTCCTACGAGCAGTACTTC. It is translated as CASSLERASSYEQYF. The variable domain in full, completed from reference TRBV5-4 and TRBJ2-7, reads ETGVTQSPTHLIKTRGQQVTLRCSSQSGHNTVSWYQQALGQGPQFIFQYYREEENGRGNFPPRFSGLQFPNYSSELNVNALELDDSALYLCASSLERASSYEQYFGPGTRLTVT.

This chain uses TRBV3-1 (or the pseudogene TRBV3-2) with TRBJ2-5; 13 nucleotides match TRBD2. CDR1 and CDR2 from the germline V gene are LGHDT and YNNKEL (reference sequence). This CDR3 has 17 residues. J gave up 1 base and V 8 bases, and 10 bases lay outside the gene matches. In nucleotides, the CDR3 is TGTGCCAGCGCCAGGACTAGCGGGAGTACGTCCCAAGAGACCCAGTACTTC. Translation: CASARTSGSTSQETQYF.

CDR3 coding DNA: TGTGCCAGCAGCGACGGGACAGGTGAAGAGACCCAGTACTTC. This sequence encodes CASSDGTGEETQYF. The V call is TRBV2, the J call TRBJ2-5, with 8 bases that match TRBD1. The CDR3 sequence is 14 residues long. Germline loops: CDR1 SNHLY, CDR2 FYNNEI. J was trimmed by 3 bases and V by 6 bases; bases with no gene match: 6.

The V and J genes are TRBV6-5 and TRBJ2-1; D possibly corresponds to TRBD1 (5 bases). V was clipped by 6 bases and J by 0 bases, with 15 bases between them. This CDR3 spans 16 amino acids. The germline gives CDR1 MNHEY, CDR2 SVGAGI. The CDR3 coding sequence is TGTGCCAGCAGCTACCAATACAGGAGCTCCTACAATGAGCAGTTCTTC. It yields the protein CASSYQYRSSYNEQFF.

V usage is TRBV3-1 (or the pseudogene TRBV3-2) and J usage is TRBJ2-7, with D perhaps matching TRBD2 (7 bases). The CDR3 extends over 15 amino acids. The V end lost 0 bases, the J end lost 6 bases, and 15 bases lay between the germline ends. Germline assignment: CDR1 LGHDT and CDR2 YNNKEL (reference sequence). CDR3: CASSQDLRGGGEQYF. As DNA, the CDR3 is TGTGCCAGCAGCCAAGATCTTCGAGGGGGGGGCGAGCAGTACTTC.

This chain uses TRBV7-9 with TRBJ2-3; maybe TRBD2 (7 bases). Germline lookup yields CDR1 SEHNR and CDR2 FQNEAQ (reference sequence). Trimming took 0 bases from V and 6 from J, leaving 10 bases between them. CDR3 length: 14 residues. CDR3 in amino acids: CASSLAGGADTQYF. The CDR3 DNA follows: TGTGCCAGCAGCTTAGCGGGGGGGGCTGATACGCAGTATTTT.

This clone was picked up one time. This chain joins TRBV28 and TRBJ1-3; D call uncertain. CDR3 size: 15 residues. Germline V gene data show CDR1 as MDHEN and CDR2 as SYDVKM. V shed 7 bases and J shed 0 bases, with 13 bases lying between them. The CDR3: CASTTEGFSGNTIYF. As DNA, the CDR3 is TGTGCCAGCACCACTGAGGGATTCTCTGGAAACACCATATATTTT. The variable domain in full, completed from reference TRBV28 and TRBJ1-3, reads DVKVTQSSRYLVKRTGEKVFLECVQDMDHENMFWYRQDPGLGLRLIYFSYDVKMKEKGDIPEGYSVSREKKERFSLILESASTNQTSMYLCASTTEGFSGNTIYFGEGSWLTVV.

This chain links TRBV19 with TRBJ1-5, with a weak D call TRBD1 (6 bases). The CDR3 contains 17 residues. Trimming took 4 bases from V and 0 from J, leaving 16 bases between them. CDR1 is LNHDA, CDR2 SQIVND, per germline (reference sequence). The CDR3 loop is CASSTLTGSYSNQPQHF. The CDR3 DNA is TGTGCCAGTAGTACGCTGACAGGATCATATAGCAATCAGCCCCAGCATTTT.

This chain connects TRBV28 to TRBJ2-3; 12 bases line up with TRBD2. V was clipped by 6 bases and J by 3 bases; unmatched bases: 19. CDR3 size: 20 residues. Germline V gene data show CDR1 as MDHEN and CDR2 as SYDVKM. DNA of the CDR3: TGTGCCAGCAGCAAATTAGGTGGGCTAGCGGGGGGGCCCTCAACAGATACGCAGTATTTT. Encoded protein: CASSKLGGLAGGPSTDTQYF.

This clone has just one count. This chain uses TRBV6-5 with TRBJ1-6, with D unclear. Germline V gene data show CDR1 as MNHEY and CDR2 as SVGAGI. With 2 bases removed from V and 7 bases from J, the gap between germline ends came to 6 bases. This CDR3 has 13 residues. The CDR3 loop is CASSYGRNSPLHF. The CDR3 nucleotides are TGTGCCAGCAGTTACGGCCGCAATTCACCCCTCCACTTT.

The chain has TRBV3-1 (or the pseudogene TRBV3-2) and TRBJ2-5; D unclear. Trimming left V 0 bases short and J 5 bases short, with 10 bases between. Germline CDR1 is LGHDT and CDR2 is YNNKEL (reference sequence). The CDR3 runs to 14 residues. In DNA form, the CDR3 reads TGTGCCAGCAGCCAAGAAGCGTTATTGGAGACCCAGTACTTC. Residues: CASSQEALLETQYF.

The rearrangement uses TRBV30 and TRBJ1-4, with TRBD1 matching 7 bases. Trimming cost V 7 bases and J 0 bases; bases outside gene matches: 11. The CDR3 sequence is 16 residues long. Germline CDR1 reads GTSNPN; CDR2 reads SVGIG (reference sequence). This chain's CDR3 is CASGAEGAATNEKLFF. The DNA of the CDR3 is TGTGCCTCGGGAGCCGAGGGGGCTGCAACTAATGAAAAACTGTTTTTT.

The V gene is TRBV19, the J gene TRBJ2-5; D is perhaps TRBD1 (5 bases). V was pared by 6 bases and J by 5 bases, with 16 bases between. The CDR3 totals 14 residues. Germline lookup yields CDR1 LNHDA and CDR2 SQIVND (reference sequence). CDR3 nucleotide sequence: TGTGCCAGTAGGGAAGGGGCAGAAGGGGAGACCCAGTACTTC. It encodes CASREGAEGETQYF.

The V gene is TRBV2, the J gene TRBJ1-2; possible D gene TRBD1, 5 bases. Looked up from germline, CDR1 is SNHLY and CDR2 is FYNNEI. The CDR3 sequence is 14 residues long. The V end lost 3 bases, the J end lost 8 bases, and 16 bases lay between the germline ends. The CDR3 spells CASSERGGIGGYTF. Written as DNA, the CDR3 is TGTGCCAGCAGTGAGCGGGGGGGGATCGGCGGCTACACCTTC.

The J gene is TRBJ2-3, the V gene TRBV7-8, with 10 bases lining up with TRBD2. Germline CDR1 is SGHVS and CDR2 is FQNEAQ. CDR3 length: 18 residues. The ends lost 3 bases at V and 5 bases at J; junction bases unmatched: 14. The CDR3 DNA reads as TGTGCCAGCAGCTTTCGGAGCAGGCTAGCGGGAGATAAAGATACGCAGTATTTT. It specifies CASSFRSRLAGDKDTQYF.

The chain joins TRBV29-1 to TRBJ2-3; the D gene is possibly TRBD2 (6 bases). Germline CDR1 SQVTM, CDR2 ANQGSEA. V shed 4 bases and J shed 6 bases, with 14 bases lying between them. The CDR3 consists of 13 residues. Written as DNA, the CDR3 is TGCAGCGTTGTGTCCGGGAGTAGGGATACGCAGTATTTT. It is translated as CSVVSGSRDTQYF.

The V gene is TRBV2, the J gene TRBJ1-4, with D possibly matching TRBD1 (5 bases). Germline V gene lookup returns CDR1 SNHLY and CDR2 FYNNEI. The CDR3 is 13 amino acids. The V end was cut by 8 bases, the J end by 7 bases, with 14 bases between. The CDR3 region has the DNA TGTGCCAGCGGTGGGGCGTTCGTTGAAAAACTGTTTTTT. Its protein is CASGGAFVEKLFF.

The V and J genes are TRBV15 and TRBJ2-2; weak D call: TRBD1 (6 bases). Trimming took off 9 bases at V and 5 bases at J, with 13 bases between the two ends. The V gene's germline CDR1 is LNHNV and CDR2 YYDKDF (reference sequence). CDR3 length: 13 amino acids. DNA for the CDR3: TGTGCCACTTCGACAGGCCCGACCGGGGAGCTGTTTTTT. It encodes CATSTGPTGELFF.

The J gene is TRBJ2-3, the V gene TRBV9; D might be TRBD1 (6 bases). CDR3 length: 13 amino acids. Germline V gene data show CDR1 as SGDLS and CDR2 as YYNGEE. V lost 4 bases to trimming and J lost 5 bases, with 11 bases between them. CDR3 loop: CASSTGTQDTQYF. CDR3 sequence (DNA): TGTGCCAGCAGCACCGGGACACAAGATACGCAGTATTTT.

The rearrangement links TRBV10-1 to TRBJ2-2, with TRBD2 matching 10 bases. After removal of 6 bases from V and 6 bases from J, the junction contained 31 bases not matched to a gene. Germline V gene lookup returns CDR1 WNHNN and CDR2 SYGVQD (reference sequence). The CDR3 covers 23 residues. CDR3 DNA: TGCGCCAGCAGAGTTTTCGGACAAGACCAGGGTCGGGCAGCGGGAGGGCCCCCCGGGGAGCTGTTTTTT. Translated, it gives CASRVFGQDQGRAAGGPPGELFF.

This sequence joins TRBV28 and TRBJ2-7; no clear D. V was pared by 1 base and J by 2 bases, with 9 bases between. Germline values: CDR1 MDHEN, CDR2 SYDVKM. There are 14 residues in the CDR3. The CDR3 here is CASSLLRSAYEQYF. The DNA of the CDR3 is TGTGCCAGCAGTTTATTGAGGTCGGCCTACGAGCAGTACTTC.

This clone was detected once. V usage is TRBV6-1 and J usage is TRBJ1-2, with TRBD1 matching over 11 bases. The germline CDR1 and CDR2 sequences are MNHNS and SASEGT. This CDR3 has 17 amino acids. The ends lost 1 base at V and 3 bases at J; junction bases unmatched: 7. CDR3 DNA: TGTGCCAGCAGTGAAGGGACAGGGGGCTTTATGGACTATGGCTACACCTTC. Amino acid sequence: CASSEGTGGFMDYGYTF.

The chain joins TRBV28 to TRBJ2-3; TRBD2 is a possible D gene (5 bases). Trimming pared 4 bases from V and 11 bases from J, leaving 16 bases between. CDR1 and CDR2 from the germline V gene are MDHEN and SYDVKM. CDR3 size: 13 residues. DNA for the CDR3: TGTGCCAGCAGTTACATTGAGGGATATAGGCAGTATTTT. Translating gives CASSYIEGYRQYF.